The 31 T cell receptor beta chains below all came from one sample that was sequenced in a study of cytomegalovirus exposure and HLA in healthy donors. The PCR made use of 60 Vbeta and 13 Jbeta primers. The method was immunoSEQ multiplex PCR; TCRdb's version includes in-frame clones alone and lacks a portion of them. Here the sample spans over 250,000 clones, roughly 85% being singletons. Sample: PBMCs. Source of these receptors: a man aged 35-49 years in good health and CMV-seropositive.

This chain links TRBV28 with TRBJ1-1; 7 bases line up with TRBD1. This CDR3 has 17 amino acids. The V gene's germline CDR1 is MDHEN and CDR2 SYDVKM. Losses at the gene ends were 6 bases for V and 2 bases for J; bases not matched to a gene: 15. The CDR3 nucleotides read TGTGCCAGCAGCTCCCCCCGGGACAGCCGGGGAAACACTGAAGCTTTCTTT. It codes for CASSSPRDSRGNTEAFF.

This rearrangement joins TRBV25-1 to TRBJ1-2; D gene ambiguous. The germline CDR1 and CDR2 sequences are MGHDK and SYGVNS. The V gene lost 5 bases and the J gene lost 8 bases, with 12 bases spanning the gap. The CDR3 runs to 12 residues. The CDR3 DNA follows: TGTGCCAGCAGTCTATTAGGGAGAGGCTACACCTTC. Translated: CASSLLGRGYTF.

The chain links TRBV11-2 to TRBJ2-5, with 7 bases lining up with TRBD2. Germline CDR1 is SGHAT and CDR2 is FQNNGV. This CDR3 has 16 residues. Trimming took 2 bases from V and 2 from J; bases not matched to a gene: 8. The CDR3 sequence: CASSLSGRRDQETQYF. As DNA, the CDR3 is TGTGCCAGCAGCTTATCCGGGAGGAGGGATCAAGAGACCCAGTACTTC.

This clone was found once. This chain uses TRBV27 with TRBJ1-5, with 8 bases matching TRBD1. This CDR3 region has 16 residues. The V and J ends lost 6 bases and 3 bases, in that order; junction bases with no gene match: 10. The germline CDR1 and CDR2 sequences are MNHEY and SMNVEV (reference sequence). The CDR3 bases are TGTGCCAGCAGGGCCGGACAGGGAATATCCAATCAGCCCCAGCATTTT. Protein: CASRAGQGISNQPQHF.

V usage is TRBV19 and J usage is TRBJ2-7, with 7 bases identical to TRBD1. CDR1 LNHDA and CDR2 SQIVND come from the germline V gene (reference sequence). V was clipped by 8 bases and J by 0 bases; unmatched bases: 7. The CDR3 totals 14 residues. Written as DNA, the CDR3 is TGTGCCAGTCAACGGACAGGAAGCTCCTACGAGCAGTACTTC. As protein: CASQRTGSSYEQYF.

This clone appeared once. This sequence joins TRBV6-6 and TRBJ1-1; D uncertain. Germline V gene lookup returns CDR1 MNHNY and CDR2 SVGAGI (reference sequence). V was trimmed by 6 bases and J by 5 bases, leaving 16 bases between them. The CDR3 runs 14 residues. CDR3 loop: CASSDSLGGTEAFF. The CDR3, as DNA: TGTGCCAGCAGCGATAGCTTGGGTGGGACTGAAGCTTTCTTT.

The chain carries TRBV28 and TRBJ1-5; possibly TRBD1 for D (5 bases). The CDR3 is made up of 14 amino acids. Trimming cost V 6 bases and J 0 bases, with 9 bases left between them. Looked up from germline, CDR1 is MDHEN and CDR2 is SYDVKM. The CDR3, as DNA: TGTGCCAGCAGCGTGGGGCTTAGCAATCAGCCCCAGCATTTT. It codes for CASSVGLSNQPQHF.

The V gene is TRBV6-1, the J gene TRBJ1-1; the match to TRBD1 covers 7 bases. CDR1 is MNHNS and CDR2 is SASEGT in the germline V gene. The CDR3 loop spans 15 amino acids. The junction had 3 bases not matched to a gene; V was cut back by 2 bases and J by 0 bases. Here the CDR3 reads CASSEPTGMNTEAFF. CDR3 bases: TGTGCCAGCAGTGAACCGACAGGGATGAACACTGAAGCTTTCTTT.

This rearrangement joins TRBV15 to TRBJ2-1, with 7 bases aligning to TRBD2. The CDR3 sequence is 14 residues long. V lost 0 bases to trimming and J lost 9 bases; unmatched junction nucleotides: 5. Germline assignment: CDR1 LNHNV and CDR2 YYDKDF (reference sequence). CDR3 residues: CATSRDGGSTEQFF. The CDR3, as DNA: TGTGCCACCAGCAGAGATGGCGGGAGCACTGAGCAGTTCTTC. Drawing the rest from reference TRBV15 and TRBJ2-1, the complete variable domain is DAMVIQNPRYQVTQFGKPVTLSCSQTLNHNVMYWYQQKSSQAPKLLFHYYDKDFNNEADTPDNFQSRRPNTSFCFLDIRSPGLGDTAMYLCATSRDGGSTEQFFGPGTRLTVL.

The chain joins TRBV18 to TRBJ2-5; D is perhaps TRBD2 (5 bases). CDR3 length equals 14 residues. The V end lost 3 bases, the J end lost 5 bases, and 13 bases lay between the germline ends. Germline-derived CDR1 and CDR2 are KGHSH and LQKENI. CDR3 DNA sequence: TGTGCCAGCTCACCTTTACTAGACGGTGAGACCCAGTACTTC. Translation gives CASSPLLDGETQYF.

The rearrangement joins TRBV19 to TRBJ2-7; TRBD2 agrees at 7 bases. Germline lookup yields CDR1 LNHDA and CDR2 SQIVND (reference sequence). The CDR3 covers 15 residues. V lost 7 bases to trimming and J lost 5 bases; unmatched junction nucleotides: 14. CDR3 in amino acids: CASTPVGGSPHEQYF. DNA for the CDR3: TGTGCCAGTACCCCGGTGGGCGGGAGCCCCCACGAGCAGTACTTC.

The chain combines TRBV6-6 with TRBJ2-5; D may be TRBD2 (5 bases). This CDR3 comprises 16 residues. Germline-derived CDR1 and CDR2 are MNHNY and SVGAGI (reference sequence). V was clipped by 0 bases and J by 1 base, with 12 bases between them. The DNA for the CDR3 is TGTGCCAGCAGTTACTCAGTTGAGGGTGGCCAAGAGACCCAGTACTTC. Its translation is CASSYSVEGGQETQYF.

The J gene is TRBJ2-1, the V gene TRBV5-1; 8 nucleotides align to TRBD2. Germline lookup yields CDR1 SGHRS and CDR2 YFSETQ. V lost 2 bases to trimming and J lost 7 bases; unmatched junction nucleotides: 8. CDR3 length: 15 residues. The DNA for the CDR3 is TGCGCCAGCAGCTTCGGCAGCGGGAGTGGAAATGAGCAGTTCTTC. Encoded protein: CASSFGSGSGNEQFF.

The V and J genes are TRBV5-6 and TRBJ2-7; D possibly corresponds to TRBD1 (6 bases). The CDR3 spans 15 residues. The V and J ends lost 0 bases and 3 bases respectively, with 13 bases between them. Germline V gene data show CDR1 as SGHDT and CDR2 as YYEEEE. CDR3 DNA sequence: TGTGCCAGCAGCTTGGCGTATGGGGGCGGCTACGAGCAGTACTTC. Translating gives CASSLAYGGGYEQYF.

This chain connects TRBV19 to TRBJ2-3, with 13 bases identical to TRBD2. V lost 6 bases, J lost 4 bases, and 4 bases stayed unmatched. The CDR3 sequence is 15 residues long. Germline V gene sequence: CDR1 LNHDA, CDR2 SQIVND (reference sequence). Written as DNA, the CDR3 is TGTGCCAGTAGGGGACTAGCGGGAATTGCAGATACGCAGTATTTT. Protein: CASRGLAGIADTQYF.

This clone was observed a single time. The V gene is TRBV5-1, the J gene TRBJ2-2; 8 bases agree with TRBD2. Trimming cost V 5 bases and J 3 bases; bases outside gene matches: 15. This CDR3 region has 18 residues. The germline V gene has CDR1 SGHRS and CDR2 YFSETQ. This CDR3 reads CASRRAGDFGGDTGELFF. In nucleotides, the CDR3 is TGCGCCAGCAGGAGAGCGGGAGATTTCGGAGGCGACACCGGGGAGCTGTTTTTT.

The chain has TRBV29-1 and TRBJ1-1, with a possible D match to TRBD1 (5 bases). CDR1 SQVTM and CDR2 ANQGSEA come from the germline V gene. Trimming pared 7 bases from V and 6 bases from J, leaving 15 bases between. There are 12 residues in the CDR3. The CDR3 DNA reads as TGCAGCGCCGAAGGGGCCCTCCCTGAAGCTTTCTTT. Its protein product is CSAEGALPEAFF.

The J gene is TRBJ2-7, the V gene TRBV7-9; D not resolved. Germline CDR1 SEHNR, CDR2 FQNEAQ (reference sequence). The CDR3 length is 12 residues. V was clipped by 5 bases and J by 2 bases, with 7 bases between them. The CDR3 here is CASSPETYEQYF. CDR3 nucleotides: TGTGCCAGCAGCCCCGAGACCTACGAGCAGTACTTC. Using reference TRBV7-9 and TRBJ2-7 for the parts outside the CDR3, the full variable domain is DTGVSQNPRHKITKRGQNVTFRCDPISEHNRLYWYRQTLGQGPEFLTYFQNEAQLEKSRLLSDRFSAERPKGSFSTLEIQRTEQGDSAMYLCASSPETYEQYFGPGTRLTVT.

The CDR3, as DNA: TGCGCCAGCAGCCAAGCTCCAGGGGCGTCGGGAACTGAAGCTTTCTTT. It specifies CASSQAPGASGTEAFF. The chain joins TRBV4-1 to TRBJ1-1, with D possibly being TRBD1 (6 bases). V lost 1 base to trimming and J lost 5 bases, with 17 bases between them. Germline assignment: CDR1 MGHRA and CDR2 YSYEKL. The CDR3 has 16 residues.

V is TRBV7-3 and J is TRBJ2-2; TRBD2 aligns across 11 bases. J lost 4 bases, V lost 2 bases, and 9 bases had no gene match. Germline CDR1 reads SGHTA; CDR2 reads FQGTGA. CDR3 length equals 18 residues. CDR3 sequence: CASSLYLAGGQGTGELFF. Here the CDR3 DNA reads TGTGCCAGCAGCTTATACCTAGCGGGAGGCCAGGGCACCGGGGAGCTGTTTTTT. The full variable domain, completed using reference TRBV7-3 and TRBJ2-2, is GAGVSQTPSNKVTEKGKYVELRCDPISGHTALYWYRQSLGQGPEFLIYFQGTGAADDSGLPNDRFFAVRPEGSVSTLKIQRTERGDSAVYLCASSLYLAGGQGTGELFFGEGSRLTVL.

The rearrangement joins TRBV19 to TRBJ1-5; possibly TRBD1 for D (6 bases). Germline values: CDR1 LNHDA, CDR2 SQIVND (reference sequence). This CDR3 is 15 amino acids long. Deletions cut 8 bases from V and 0 bases from J, with 14 bases between. CDR3 coding DNA: TGTGCCAGTCGCGTTGGACAGTTTAGCAATCAGCCCCAGCATTTT. Translation: CASRVGQFSNQPQHF.

This clone was detected once. The chain links TRBV2 to TRBJ2-7; 7 bases map to TRBD1. V lost 6 bases, J lost 4 bases, and 3 bases stayed unmatched. CDR3 size: 12 residues. Looked up from germline, CDR1 is SNHLY and CDR2 is FYNNEI. The CDR3 DNA reads as TGTGCCAGCAGGGGGACAGTTTACGAGCAGTACTTC. Translated: CASRGTVYEQYF.

The rearrangement links TRBV7-3 to TRBJ2-2; 7 nucleotides line up with TRBD2. The V gene end was trimmed by 2 bases and the J gene end by 5 bases; junction bases not matched to a gene: 17. CDR1 and CDR2 (germline): SGHTA, FQGTGA. The CDR3 contains 19 residues. CDR3 DNA sequence: TGTGCCAGCAGCTTACCCCCTCGGAGGGAGGGCAGGGAGACCGGGGAGCTGTTTTTT. Amino acids: CASSLPPRREGRETGELFF.

This clone was seen only once. V usage is TRBV7-9 and J usage is TRBJ2-3; D may be TRBD2 (6 bases). CDR3 length: 15 amino acids. The V and J ends lost 5 bases and 5 bases respectively, with 17 bases between them. Germline CDR1 SEHNR, CDR2 FQNEAQ (reference sequence). In DNA, the CDR3 is TGTGCCAGCAGCGCCACTAGCTCCAGTGGAGATACGCAGTATTTT. It is translated as CASSATSSSGDTQYF.

V is TRBV19 and J is TRBJ2-5; 12 bases map to TRBD2. The junction had 0 bases not matched to a gene; V was cut back by 4 bases and J by 3 bases. Germline V gene data show CDR1 as LNHDA and CDR2 as SQIVND (reference sequence). The CDR3 totals 14 residues. CDR3 coding DNA: TGTGCCAGTAGTAGGACTAGCGGGGAAGAGACCCAGTACTTC. Its translation is CASSRTSGEETQYF.

This chain connects TRBV13 to TRBJ2-7, with a weak D call TRBD2 (6 bases). This CDR3 comprises 15 residues. Trimming took 5 bases from V and 0 from J, leaving 14 bases between them. Per germline, CDR1 PRHDT and CDR2 FYEKMQ (reference sequence). CDR3 loop: CASSNTGTLSYEQYF. The CDR3 coding sequence is TGTGCCAGCAGCAACACCGGGACTCTCTCCTACGAGCAGTACTTC.

The chain employs TRBV30 and TRBJ1-5; unclear D gene. The germline gives CDR1 GTSNPN, CDR2 SVGIG (reference sequence). This CDR3 is 15 amino acids long. V gave up 7 bases and J gave up 4 bases, with 20 bases separating them. CDR3 coding DNA: TGTGCCTTCCACTCCGAAGGAGGGCCAAATCAGCCCCAGCATTTT. It translates to CAFHSEGGPNQPQHF.

The chain combines TRBV5-4 with TRBJ1-4; D may be TRBD1 (5 bases). CDR1 is SGHNT, CDR2 YYREEE, per germline (reference sequence). CDR3 length: 14 amino acids. The ends were cut back, 4 bases at V and 8 bases at J, with 15 bases in the middle. CDR3 coding DNA: TGTGCCAGCAGCACAACAGGAGGGCGAGAAAAACTGTTTTTT. Amino acids: CASSTTGGREKLFF.

About this clone: The junction and the germline gene differ at one end; a read error may be behind it. This sequence joins TRBV7-9 and TRBJ1-1; D uncertain. This CDR3 spans 12 amino acids. CDR1 and CDR2 from the germline V gene are SEHNR and FQNEAQ (reference sequence). This CDR3 reads CSSSSTGTEAFF. The DNA for the CDR3 is TGTTCCAGCAGCTCGACCGGGACTGAAGCTTTCTTT.

The chain joins TRBV11-2 to TRBJ2-7; D possibly corresponds to TRBD1 (6 bases). This CDR3 spans 15 amino acids. Germline V gene sequence: CDR1 SGHAT, CDR2 FQNNGV. V dropped 5 bases and J dropped 2 bases, with 16 bases sitting between them. This CDR3 reads CASSPRPGTTYEQYF. The CDR3 bases are TGTGCCAGCAGCCCAAGGCCCGGGACAACCTACGAGCAGTACTTC. Filled out from reference TRBV11-2 and TRBJ2-7, the complete variable domain reads EAGVAQSPRYKIIEKRQSVAFWCNPISGHATLYWYQQILGQGPKLLIQFQNNGVVDDSQLPKDRFSAERLKGVDSTLKIQPAKLEDSAVYLCASSPRPGTTYEQYFGPGTRLTVT.

V gene TRBV6-5 combines with J gene TRBJ2-5, with D possibly TRBD1 on 6 matching bases. The V end lost 7 bases, the J end lost 2 bases, and 14 bases lay between the germline ends. CDR3 length equals 14 residues. The germline gives CDR1 MNHEY, CDR2 SVGAGI. The CDR3 nucleotides are TGTGCCAGCACCGTACCCGGACAGCAAGAGACCCAGTACTTC. Translation: CASTVPGQQETQYF.